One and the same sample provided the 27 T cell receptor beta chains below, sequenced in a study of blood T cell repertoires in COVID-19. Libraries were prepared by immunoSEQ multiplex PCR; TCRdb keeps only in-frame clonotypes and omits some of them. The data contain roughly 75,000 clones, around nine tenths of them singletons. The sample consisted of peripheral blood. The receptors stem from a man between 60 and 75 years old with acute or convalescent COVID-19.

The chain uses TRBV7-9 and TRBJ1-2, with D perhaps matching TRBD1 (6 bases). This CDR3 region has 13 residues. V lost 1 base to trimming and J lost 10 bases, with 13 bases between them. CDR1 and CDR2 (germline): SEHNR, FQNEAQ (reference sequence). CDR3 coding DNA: TGTGCCAGCAGCTTAGAACAGGGTTGGGACTACACCTTC. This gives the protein CASSLEQGWDYTF.

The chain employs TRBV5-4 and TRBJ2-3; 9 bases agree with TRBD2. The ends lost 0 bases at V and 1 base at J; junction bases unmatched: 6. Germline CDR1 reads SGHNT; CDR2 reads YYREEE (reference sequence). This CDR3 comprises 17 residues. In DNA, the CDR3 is TGTGCCAGCAGCTTGGCCTTGGCTAGCGGGGGCACAGATACGCAGTATTTT. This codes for CASSLALASGGTDTQYF.

CDR3 DNA sequence: TGTGCCATTGCGGAATTCCAAGAGACCCAGTACTTC. Translation gives CAIAEFQETQYF. This chain connects TRBV10-3 to TRBJ2-5; D call uncertain. The CDR3 is 12 amino acids. The V end lost 9 bases, the J end lost 1 base, and 9 bases lay between the germline ends. Germline V lookup: CDR1 ENHRY, CDR2 SYGVKD.

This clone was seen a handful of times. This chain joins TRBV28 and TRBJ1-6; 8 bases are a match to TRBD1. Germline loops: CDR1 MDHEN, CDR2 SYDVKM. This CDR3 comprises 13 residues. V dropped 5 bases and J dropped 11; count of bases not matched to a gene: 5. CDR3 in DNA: TGTGCCAGCAGTCGCGGGACAGGTACACCCCTCCACTTT. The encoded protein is CASSRGTGTPLHF.

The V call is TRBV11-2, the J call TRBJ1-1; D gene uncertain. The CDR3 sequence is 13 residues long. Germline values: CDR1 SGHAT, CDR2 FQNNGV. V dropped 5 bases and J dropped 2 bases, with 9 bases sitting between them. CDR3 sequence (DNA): TGTGCCAGCAGCCGGGAGAGCAACACTGAAGCTTTCTTT. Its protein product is CASSRESNTEAFF.

CDR3 coding DNA: TGTGCCAGCTCACCACTTCGGAGGGGCGTCTACGAGCAGTACTTC. Amino acids: CASSPLRRGVYEQYF. The chain uses TRBV18 and TRBJ2-7; perhaps TRBD2 as D (6 bases). This CDR3 is 15 amino acids long. V lost 1 base, J lost 3 bases, and 13 bases lay in between. Looked up from germline, CDR1 is KGHSH and CDR2 is LQKENI.

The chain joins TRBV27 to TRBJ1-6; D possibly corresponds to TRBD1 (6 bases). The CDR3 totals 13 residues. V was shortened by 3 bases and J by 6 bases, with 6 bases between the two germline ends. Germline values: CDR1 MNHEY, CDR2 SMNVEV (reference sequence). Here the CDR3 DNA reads TGTGCCAGCAGTTTCAGGGGTAATTCACCCCTCCACTTT. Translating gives CASSFRGNSPLHF.

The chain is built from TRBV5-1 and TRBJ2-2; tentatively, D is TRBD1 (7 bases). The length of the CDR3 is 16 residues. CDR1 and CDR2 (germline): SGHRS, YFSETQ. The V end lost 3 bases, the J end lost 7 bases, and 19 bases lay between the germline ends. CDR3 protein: CASSSVQQGRGGELFF. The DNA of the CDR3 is TGCGCCAGCAGCTCGGTCCAACAGGGGCGGGGCGGGGAGCTGTTTTTT. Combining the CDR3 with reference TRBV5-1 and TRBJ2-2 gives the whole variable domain KAGVTQTPRYLIKTRGQQVTLSCSPISGHRSVSWYQQTPGQGLQFLFEYFSETQRNKGNFPGRFSGRQFSNSRSEMNVSTLELGDSALYLCASSSVQQGRGGELFFGEGSRLTVL.

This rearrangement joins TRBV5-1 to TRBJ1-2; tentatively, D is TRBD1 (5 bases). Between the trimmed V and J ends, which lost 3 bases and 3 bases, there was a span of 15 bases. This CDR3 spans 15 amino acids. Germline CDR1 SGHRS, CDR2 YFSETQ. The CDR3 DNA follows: TGCGCCAGCAGCTCGGGACTCGACATTTACTATGGCTACACCTTC. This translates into CASSSGLDIYYGYTF.

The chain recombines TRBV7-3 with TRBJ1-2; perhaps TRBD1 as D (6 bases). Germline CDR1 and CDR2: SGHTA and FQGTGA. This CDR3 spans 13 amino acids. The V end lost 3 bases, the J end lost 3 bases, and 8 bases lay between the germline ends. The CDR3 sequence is CASSFGGDYGYTF. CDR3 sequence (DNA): TGTGCCAGCAGCTTTGGGGGCGACTATGGCTACACCTTC.

The CDR3 sequence is CASSLETGESYEQYF. CDR3 sequence (DNA): TGTGCCAGCAGCTTAGAAACAGGCGAGTCGTACGAGCAGTACTTC. J is TRBJ2-7 and V is TRBV11-3, with a tentative D call TRBD1 (5 bases). This CDR3 has 15 amino acids. V gave up 0 bases and J gave up 4 bases, with 13 bases separating them. Germline assignment: CDR1 SGHNT and CDR2 YENEEA. Drawing the rest from reference TRBV11-3 and TRBJ2-7, the complete variable domain is EAGVVQSPRYKIIEKKQPVAFWCNPISGHNTLYWYLQNLGQGPELLIRYENEEAVDDSQLPKDRFSAERLKGVDSTLKIQPAELGDSAVYLCASSLETGESYEQYFGPGTRLTVT.

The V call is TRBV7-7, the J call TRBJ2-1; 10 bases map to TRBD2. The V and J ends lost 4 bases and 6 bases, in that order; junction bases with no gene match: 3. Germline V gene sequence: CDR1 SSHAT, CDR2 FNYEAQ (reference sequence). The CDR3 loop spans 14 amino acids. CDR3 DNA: TGTGCCAGCAGCTCTAGCGGGAGTAGCAATGAGCAGTTCTTC. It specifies CASSSSGSSNEQFF.

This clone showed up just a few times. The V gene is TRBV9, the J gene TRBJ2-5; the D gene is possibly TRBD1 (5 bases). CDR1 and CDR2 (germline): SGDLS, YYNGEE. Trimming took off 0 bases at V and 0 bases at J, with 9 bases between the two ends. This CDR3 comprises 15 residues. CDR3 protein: CASSVDDSNQETQYF. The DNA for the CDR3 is TGTGCCAGCAGCGTAGATGACAGCAACCAAGAGACCCAGTACTTC.

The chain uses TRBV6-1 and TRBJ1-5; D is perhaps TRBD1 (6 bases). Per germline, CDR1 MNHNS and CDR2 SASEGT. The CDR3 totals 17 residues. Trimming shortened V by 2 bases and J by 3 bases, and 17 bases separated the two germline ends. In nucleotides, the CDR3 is TGTGCCAGCAGTGAATTTCGGGGGGGGGCAGACAATCAGCCCCAGCATTTT. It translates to CASSEFRGGADNQPQHF.

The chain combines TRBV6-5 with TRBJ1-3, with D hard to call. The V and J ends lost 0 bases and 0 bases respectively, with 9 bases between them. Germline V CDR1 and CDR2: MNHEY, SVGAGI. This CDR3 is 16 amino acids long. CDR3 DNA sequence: TGTGCCAGCAGTTACTCGAGAGGCTTCTCTGGAAACACCATATATTTT. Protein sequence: CASSYSRGFSGNTIYF.

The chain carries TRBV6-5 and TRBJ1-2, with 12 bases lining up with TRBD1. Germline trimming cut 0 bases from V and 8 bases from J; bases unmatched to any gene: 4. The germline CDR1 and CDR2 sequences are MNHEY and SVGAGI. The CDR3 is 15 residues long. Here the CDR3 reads CASSYSGTGGGGYTF. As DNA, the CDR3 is TGTGCCAGCAGTTACTCTGGGACAGGGGGCGGAGGCTACACCTTC.

This CDR3 reads CASSPQNSPLHF. The CDR3 DNA sequence: TGTGCCAGCAGCCCTCAGAATTCACCCCTCCACTTT. The chain employs TRBV7-8 and TRBJ1-6; no clear D. This CDR3 contains 12 residues. Trimming took 5 bases from V and 7 from J, leaving 6 bases between them. The V gene's germline CDR1 is SGHVS and CDR2 FQNEAQ.

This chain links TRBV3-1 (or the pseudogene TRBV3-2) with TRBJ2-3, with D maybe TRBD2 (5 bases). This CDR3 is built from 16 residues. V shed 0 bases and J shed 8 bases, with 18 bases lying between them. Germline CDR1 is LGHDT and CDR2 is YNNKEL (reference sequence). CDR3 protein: CASSQDPSGSFRTQYF. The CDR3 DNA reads TGTGCCAGCAGCCAAGATCCGAGCGGCTCGTTTCGTACGCAGTATTTT.

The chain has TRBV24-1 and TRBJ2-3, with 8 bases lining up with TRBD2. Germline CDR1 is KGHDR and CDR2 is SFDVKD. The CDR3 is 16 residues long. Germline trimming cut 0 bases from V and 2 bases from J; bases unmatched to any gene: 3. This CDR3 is CATSDLRAGDTDTQYF. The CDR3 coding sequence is TGTGCCACCAGTGATTTGCGAGCGGGAGACACAGATACGCAGTATTTT.

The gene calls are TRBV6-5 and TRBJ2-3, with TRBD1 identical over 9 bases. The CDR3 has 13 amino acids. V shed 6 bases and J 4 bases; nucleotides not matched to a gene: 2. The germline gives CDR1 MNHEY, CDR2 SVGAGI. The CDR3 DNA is TGTGCCAGCAGGAGACAGGGGGCAGATACGCAGTATTTT. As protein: CASRRQGADTQYF.

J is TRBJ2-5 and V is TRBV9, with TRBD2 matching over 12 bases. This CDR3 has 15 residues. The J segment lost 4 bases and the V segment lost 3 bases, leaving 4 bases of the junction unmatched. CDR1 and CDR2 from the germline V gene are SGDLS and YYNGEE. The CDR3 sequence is CASSGKGLAGETQYF. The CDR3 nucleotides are TGTGCCAGCAGCGGCAAGGGACTAGCGGGAGAGACCCAGTACTTC.

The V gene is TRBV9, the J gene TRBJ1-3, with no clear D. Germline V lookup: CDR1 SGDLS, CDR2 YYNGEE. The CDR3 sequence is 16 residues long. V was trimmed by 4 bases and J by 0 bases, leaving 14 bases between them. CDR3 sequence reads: CASSPSPGFSGNTIYF. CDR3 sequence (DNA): TGTGCCAGCAGCCCATCCCCCGGGTTCTCTGGAAACACCATATATTTT.

This CDR3 reads CASSSGTRLRNTEAFF. The CDR3 DNA reads as TGTGCCAGCAGTTCAGGGACTAGGCTGAGGAACACTGAAGCTTTCTTT. This chain links TRBV6-5 with TRBJ1-1; the D gene is possibly TRBD1 (5 bases). Germline CDR1 and CDR2: MNHEY and SVGAGI. With 4 bases removed from V and 1 base from J, the gap between germline ends came to 16 bases. This CDR3 spans 16 amino acids.

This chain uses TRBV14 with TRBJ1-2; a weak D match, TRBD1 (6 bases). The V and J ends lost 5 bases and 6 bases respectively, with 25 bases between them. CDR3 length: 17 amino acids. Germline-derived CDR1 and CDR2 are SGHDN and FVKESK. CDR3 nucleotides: TGTGCCAGCAGCACCCAGGCAGGGGTATTGAGCTCCGATGGCTACACCTTC. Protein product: CASSTQAGVLSSDGYTF.

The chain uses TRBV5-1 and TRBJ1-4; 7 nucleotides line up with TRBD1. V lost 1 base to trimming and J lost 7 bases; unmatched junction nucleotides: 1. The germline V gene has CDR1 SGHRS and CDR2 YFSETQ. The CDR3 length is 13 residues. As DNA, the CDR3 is TGCGCCAGCAGCTTGCAGGGGGGTGAAAAACTGTTTTTT. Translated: CASSLQGGEKLFF.

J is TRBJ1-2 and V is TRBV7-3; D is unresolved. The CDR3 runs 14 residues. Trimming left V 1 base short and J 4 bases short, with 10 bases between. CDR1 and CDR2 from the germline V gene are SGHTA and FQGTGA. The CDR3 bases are TGTGCCAGCAGCTTAAGGGCGGGAAGCTATGGCTACACCTTC. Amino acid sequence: CASSLRAGSYGYTF. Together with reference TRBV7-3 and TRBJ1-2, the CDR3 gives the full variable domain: GAGVSQTPSNKVTEKGKYVELRCDPISGHTALYWYRQSLGQGPEFLIYFQGTGAADDSGLPNDRFFAVRPEGSVSTLKIQRTERGDSAVYLCASSLRAGSYGYTFGSGTRLTVV.

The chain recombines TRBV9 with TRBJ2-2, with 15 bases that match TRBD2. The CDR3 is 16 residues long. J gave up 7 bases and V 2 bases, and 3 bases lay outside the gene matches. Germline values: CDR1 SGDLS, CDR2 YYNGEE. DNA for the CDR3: TGTGCCAGCAGCGTTGGACTAGCGGGAGGGATCGGGGAGCTGTTTTTT. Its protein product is CASSVGLAGGIGELFF.